This is a list of T cell receptor beta chains from one sample in a study of CD8 T cells in Susac syndrome. TCRdb ran MiXCR on the immunoSEQ multiplex PCR reads and lists one entry per CDR3 protein. The sample carries 190,000 or so distinct CDR3 sequences, 85% to 95% recorded once. The sequencing input was CD4+ T cells from PBMCs. The source of these receptors is a human donor with multiple sclerosis. The conserved cysteine and the conserved F or W are not part of the CDR3 here. Each record gives: V gene, clone size, CDR3 protein. Rows give clone size only sometimes, using once, few, many, or a class for an expanded clone.

v_gene: TRBV5-4; abundance: NA; CDR3aa: ASSSGRAGTPNTEAF
v_gene: TRBV9; abundance: NA; CDR3aa: ASSVEGDPLVYEQF
v_gene: TRBV7-7; abundance: NA; CDR3aa: ATREGGRGTGELF
v_gene: TRBV5-4; abundance: NA; CDR3aa: ASSPEVGPQETQY
v_gene: TRBV27; abundance: NA; CDR3aa: ASSLYGPGRTDTQY
v_gene: TRBV12-3/TRBV12-4; abundance: NA; CDR3aa: ASSLRFRPGGNEQF
v_gene: TRBV19; abundance: NA; CDR3aa: ASSVDTPGSYEQY
v_gene: TRBV14; abundance: NA; CDR3aa: ASSQTTFEAF
v_gene: TRBV18; abundance: NA; CDR3aa: ASSSQGIDSPLH
v_gene: TRBV20-1; abundance: NA; CDR3aa: SARKTALLNYGYT
v_gene: TRBV29-1; abundance: NA; CDR3aa: SVAWGGNTEAF
v_gene: TRBV29-1; abundance: NA; CDR3aa: SVGTGNTEPF
v_gene: TRBV30; abundance: NA; CDR3aa: AWSAAQGFRSNQPQH
v_gene: TRBV9; abundance: once; CDR3aa: ASSPTGGISPQH
v_gene: TRBV29-1; abundance: once; CDR3aa: NVGLAGGPLTRETQY
v_gene: TRBV4-1; abundance: NA; CDR3aa: ASSRRIFYEQY
v_gene: TRBV15; abundance: NA; CDR3aa: ATSKRLAGIVSTDTQY
v_gene: TRBV27; abundance: NA; CDR3aa: ASSLGTTQNNLAYEQY
v_gene: TRBV3-1; abundance: NA; CDR3aa: ASSQAPSGGLLGLT
v_gene: TRBV20-1; abundance: NA; CDR3aa: SARDLDRQY
v_gene: TRBV7-8; abundance: NA; CDR3aa: ASSPTRSPLH
v_gene: TRBV29-1; abundance: NA; CDR3aa: SVEGLANGETQY
v_gene: TRBV3-1; abundance: NA; CDR3aa: ASSQDPVNQPQH
v_gene: TRBV20-1; abundance: NA; CDR3aa: SATGGGAYNEQF
v_gene: TRBV12-3/TRBV12-4; abundance: NA; CDR3aa: ASSPRRSTEAF
v_gene: TRBV5-1; abundance: NA; CDR3aa: ASSRTGGYAF
v_gene: TRBV29-1; abundance: NA; CDR3aa: SVDSGQGNTEAF
v_gene: TRBV19; abundance: once; CDR3aa: ASTKDRVPNTEAF
v_gene: TRBV5-1; abundance: NA; CDR3aa: ASSSGPGDATQY